This is a list of T cell receptor beta chains from one sample in a study of OX40 agonist ivuxolimab in advanced cancers. Clones were sequenced by immunoSEQ multiplex PCR, and TCRdb holds only the in-frame ones, with some missing. The table lists roughly 120,000 clones, roughly 90% of them singletons. The material was CD4+ or CD8+ T cells sorted from blood, obtained in a trial of the OX40 agonist ivuxolimab. These receptors originate from an adult with an advanced solid tumor such as melanoma, head and neck, liver or kidney cancer. CDR3s include the opening cysteine and the closing phenylalanine or tryptophan. Each record gives: CDR3 protein, CDR3 DNA, clone size, D gene, J gene, V gene. The D gene is left open where the match is weak. Not every row has a clone size; where given, it reads once, few, many or a size class.

CDR3 protein: CASSLVQGTSTEAFF
CDR3 DNA: TGTGCCAGCAGCTTAGTTCAGGGTACGAGCACTGAAGCTTTCTTT
clone size: once
D gene: -
J gene: TRBJ1-1
V gene: TRBV7-2

CDR3 protein: CASSVYGQISLADTQYF
CDR3 DNA: TGTGCCAGCAGCGTTTATGGACAGATCAGTCTCGCAGATACGCAGTATTTT
clone size: -
D gene: -
J gene: TRBJ2-3
V gene: TRBV5-5

CDR3 protein: CASSIRGGADTQYF
CDR3 DNA: TGTGCCAGTAGTATACGGGGGGGGGCAGATACGCAGTATTTT
clone size: -
D gene: TRBD2
J gene: TRBJ2-3
V gene: TRBV19

CDR3 protein: CAWSEGTSYEQYF
CDR3 DNA: TGTGCCTGGAGTGAGGGGACTTCCTACGAGCAGTACTTC
clone size: -
D gene: -
J gene: TRBJ2-7
V gene: TRBV30

CDR3 protein: CAISVLGAGGSEQYF
CDR3 DNA: TGTGCCATCAGTGTCTTGGGGGCGGGGGGTTCCGAGCAGTACTTC
clone size: once
D gene: TRBD2
J gene: TRBJ2-7
V gene: TRBV10-3

CDR3 protein: CASSLRGVSNQPQHF
CDR3 DNA: TGTGCCAGCAGCTTACGGGGAGTTAGCAATCAGCCCCAGCATTTT
clone size: -
D gene: -
J gene: TRBJ1-5
V gene: TRBV7-2

CDR3 protein: CASSLGLRENEQFF
CDR3 DNA: TGTGCCAGCAGCTTGGGGCTCCGGGAGAATGAGCAGTTCTTC
clone size: -
D gene: -
J gene: TRBJ2-1
V gene: TRBV5-6

CDR3 protein: CAIAGGPDNSYEQYF
CDR3 DNA: TGTGCCATTGCGGGGGGGCCTGACAACTCCTACGAGCAGTACTTC
clone size: -
D gene: TRBD2
J gene: TRBJ2-7
V gene: TRBV6-6

CDR3 protein: CASSVDRLEAFF
CDR3 DNA: TGTGCCAGTAGTGTCGACAGGTTGGAAGCTTTCTTT
clone size: -
D gene: -
J gene: TRBJ1-1
V gene: TRBV19

CDR3 protein: CASSRGEETQYF
CDR3 DNA: TGTGCCAGCAGCAGGGGAGAAGAGACCCAGTACTTC
clone size: once
D gene: -
J gene: TRBJ2-5
V gene: TRBV13

CDR3 protein: CASSLDQRPDSQETQYF
CDR3 DNA: TGCGCCAGCAGCTTGGACCAGAGGCCAGACAGTCAAGAGACCCAGTACTTC
clone size: -
D gene: -
J gene: TRBJ2-5
V gene: TRBV5-1

CDR3 protein: CASSNGPAGNTIYF
CDR3 DNA: TGTGCCAGTAGTAATGGCCCGGCGGGAAACACCATATATTTT
clone size: -
D gene: -
J gene: TRBJ1-3
V gene: TRBV19

CDR3 protein: CASSPGLVGANYGYTF
CDR3 DNA: TGTGCCAGCTCACCGGGCTTGGTTGGGGCTAACTATGGCTACACCTTC
clone size: -
D gene: -
J gene: TRBJ1-2
V gene: TRBV18

CDR3 protein: CASKEAYEQYF
CDR3 DNA: TGCGCCAGCAAAGAAGCCTACGAGCAGTACTTC
clone size: -
D gene: -
J gene: TRBJ2-7
V gene: TRBV5-1

CDR3 protein: CASSEEGENIQYF
CDR3 DNA: TGTGCCAGCAGTGAAGAGGGCGAAAACATTCAGTACTTC
clone size: -
D gene: -
J gene: TRBJ2-4
V gene: TRBV2